These T cell receptor beta chains were read from a single sample in a study of immune cell composition in non-small cell lung cancer. The assay was immunoSEQ multiplex PCR, and TCRdb's table has in-frame clones only and misses some. This sample has over 3,500 clones, with approximately 64% found just once. The sequenced sample consisted of lung tumor tissue. The receptors originated from a human donor with non-small cell lung cancer. The CDR3 runs from the conserved cysteine through the conserved F or W. The order of the fields is V gene, J gene, CDR3 protein.

V: TRBV12-5
J: TRBJ1-2
CDR3: CASGSPPVTHGYTF

V: TRBV28
J: TRBJ2-7
CDR3: CASSRGAGAGYEQYF

V: TRBV11-2
J: TRBJ2-2
CDR3: CASTLTREVGELFF

V: TRBV10-2
J: TRBJ2-1
CDR3: CASSGGYEQFF

V: TRBV19
J: TRBJ1-2
CDR3: CASTRIQGLHGYTF

V: TRBV4-1
J: TRBJ1-5
CDR3: CASSPLGQDNQPQHF

V: TRBV11-2
J: TRBJ2-7
CDR3: CASSINYEQYF

V: TRBV11-3
J: TRBJ2-3
CDR3: CASSPSSTDTQYF

V: TRBV7-8
J: TRBJ2-1
CDR3: CASSPLGGGEQFF

V: TRBV19
J: TRBJ2-5
CDR3: CASSLLTGGQETQYF

V: TRBV18
J: TRBJ1-1
CDR3: CASSLRQPLNTEAFF

V: TRBV7-3
J: TRBJ1-1
CDR3: CASSLLGRDTEAFF

V: TRBV6-5
J: TRBJ2-5
CDR3: CASSGTKGQGFSQYF

V: TRBV15
J: TRBJ1-1
CDR3: CATSGIADTEAFF

V: TRBV19
J: TRBJ2-1
CDR3: CASSRTGSSYNEQFF

V: TRBV9
J: TRBJ2-7
CDR3: CASSVDSGTGYEQYF

V: TRBV12-5
J: TRBJ2-3
CDR3: CASADGRVAGGPTDTQYF

V: TRBV7-2
J: TRBJ2-7
CDR3: CASSLGGPTYEQYF

V: TRBV9
J: TRBJ2-3
CDR3: CASSVEGRGRGGGMDTQYF

V: TRBV7-8
J: TRBJ2-1
CDR3: CASSFRPQRPSSYNEQFF

V: TRBV7-3
J: TRBJ2-3
CDR3: CASSSSGGGTDTQYF

V: TRBV6-6
J: TRBJ1-5
CDR3: CASSHAPRGSQPQHF

V: TRBV6-6
J: TRBJ2-3
CDR3: CASSSRDTQYF

V: TRBV28
J: TRBJ1-2
CDR3: CASSLLSGAGYTF

V: TRBV9
J: TRBJ1-3
CDR3: CASSVGPGAGNTIYF

V: TRBV5-1
J: TRBJ1-3
CDR3: CASSLGGVTSGNTIYF

V: TRBV21-1
J: TRBJ1-5
CDR3: CASSKGWDSSNQPQHF

V: TRBV7-2
J: TRBJ2-2
CDR3: CASRQAGGRTGELFF

V: TRBV9
J: TRBJ1-4
CDR3: CASSGSTGGNNEKLFF

V: TRBV19
J: TRBJ2-3
CDR3: CASSTFTDTQYF

V: TRBV4-3
J: TRBJ1-6
CDR3: CASSPGTQASYNSPLHF

V: TRBV5-8
J: TRBJ2-3
CDR3: CASSLEQGFPDTQYF

V: TRBV10-3
J: TRBJ2-3
CDR3: CAISDWDFSTDTQYF

V: TRBV6-1
J: TRBJ2-7
CDR3: CASSEYRVGEQYF

V: TRBV4-3
J: TRBJ2-7
CDR3: CASSQISGQGKNEQYF

V: TRBV6-5
J: TRBJ1-1
CDR3: CASSYVGDSEAFF

V: TRBV4-1
J: TRBJ2-3
CDR3: CASSQDTETGGTDTQYF

V: TRBV18
J: TRBJ2-7
CDR3: CASSPPMSGSYEQYF

V: TRBV5-6
J: TRBJ1-4
CDR3: CASSWYRGGNEKLFF

V: TRBV7-3
J: TRBJ1-1
CDR3: CASSLIGTEEAFF

V: TRBV5-1
J: TRBJ1-3
CDR3: CASSLETGFGNTIYF